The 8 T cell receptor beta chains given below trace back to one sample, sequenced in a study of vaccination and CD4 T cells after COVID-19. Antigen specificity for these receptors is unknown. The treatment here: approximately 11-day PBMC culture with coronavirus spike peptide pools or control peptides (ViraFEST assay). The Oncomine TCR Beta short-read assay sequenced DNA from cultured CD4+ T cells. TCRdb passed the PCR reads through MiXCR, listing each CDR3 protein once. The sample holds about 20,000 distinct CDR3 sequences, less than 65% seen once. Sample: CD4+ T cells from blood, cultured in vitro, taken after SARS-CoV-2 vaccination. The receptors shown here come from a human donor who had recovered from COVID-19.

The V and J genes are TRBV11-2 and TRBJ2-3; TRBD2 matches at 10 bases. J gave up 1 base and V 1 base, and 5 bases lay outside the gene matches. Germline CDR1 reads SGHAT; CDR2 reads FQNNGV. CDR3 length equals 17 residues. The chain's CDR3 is CASSLGVSGGRTDTQYF. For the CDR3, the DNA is TGTGCCAGCAGCTTAGGAGTTAGCGGGGGGCGCACAGATACGCAGTATTTT. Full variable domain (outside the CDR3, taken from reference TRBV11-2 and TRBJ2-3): EAGVAQSPRYKIIEKRQSVAFWCNPISGHATLYWYQQILGQGPKLLIQFQNNGVVDDSQLPKDRFSAERLKGVDSTLKIQPAKLEDSAVYLCASSLGVSGGRTDTQYFGPGTRLTVL.

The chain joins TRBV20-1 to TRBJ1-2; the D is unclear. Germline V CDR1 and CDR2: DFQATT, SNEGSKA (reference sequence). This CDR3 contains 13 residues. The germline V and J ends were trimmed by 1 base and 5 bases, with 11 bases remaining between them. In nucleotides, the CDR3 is TGCAGTGCTAGAGCGGTAGGAGATTATGGCTACACCTTC. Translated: CSARAVGDYGYTF.

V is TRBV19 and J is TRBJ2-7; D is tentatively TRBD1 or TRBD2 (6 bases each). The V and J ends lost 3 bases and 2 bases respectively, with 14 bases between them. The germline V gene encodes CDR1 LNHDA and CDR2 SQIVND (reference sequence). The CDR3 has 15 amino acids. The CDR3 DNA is TGTGCCAGTAGTATCACGGGGGCGGAGGCCTACGAGCAGTACTTC. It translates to CASSITGAEAYEQYF.

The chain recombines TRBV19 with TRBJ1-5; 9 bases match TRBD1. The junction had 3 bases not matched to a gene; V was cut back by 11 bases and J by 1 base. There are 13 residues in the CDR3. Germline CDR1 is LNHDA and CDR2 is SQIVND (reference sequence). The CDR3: CASGTGSNQPQHF. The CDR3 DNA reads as TGTGCCTCGGGGACAGGGAGCAATCAGCCCCAGCATTTT.

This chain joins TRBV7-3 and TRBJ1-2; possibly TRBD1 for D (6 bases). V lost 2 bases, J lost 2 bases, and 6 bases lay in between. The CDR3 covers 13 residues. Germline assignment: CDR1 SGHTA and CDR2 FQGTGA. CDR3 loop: CASSLGQNYGYTF. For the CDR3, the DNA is TGTGCCAGCAGCTTAGGACAGAACTATGGCTACACCTTC.

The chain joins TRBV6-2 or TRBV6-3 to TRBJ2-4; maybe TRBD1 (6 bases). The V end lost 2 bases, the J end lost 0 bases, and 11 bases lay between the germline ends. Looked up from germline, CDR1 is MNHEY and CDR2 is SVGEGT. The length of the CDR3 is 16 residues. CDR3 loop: CASSYPADRAKNIQYF. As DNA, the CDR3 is TGTGCCAGCAGTTACCCGGCGGACAGAGCCAAAAACATTCAGTACTTC.

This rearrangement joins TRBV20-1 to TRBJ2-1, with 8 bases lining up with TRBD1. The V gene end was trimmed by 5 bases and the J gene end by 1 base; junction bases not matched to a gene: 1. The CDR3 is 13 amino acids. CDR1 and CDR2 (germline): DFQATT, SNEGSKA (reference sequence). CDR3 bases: TGCAGTGCTGGGGACAGGTCCTACAATGAGCAGTTCTTC. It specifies CSAGDRSYNEQFF.

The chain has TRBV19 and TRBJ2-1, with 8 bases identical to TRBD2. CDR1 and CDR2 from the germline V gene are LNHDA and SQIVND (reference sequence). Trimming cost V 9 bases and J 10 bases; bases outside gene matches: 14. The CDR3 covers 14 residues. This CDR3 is CARPREGRVREQFF. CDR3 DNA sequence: TGTGCCAGGCCACGGGAGGGCCGGGTTCGGGAGCAGTTCTTC. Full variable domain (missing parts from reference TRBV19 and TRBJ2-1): DGGITQSPKYLFRKEGQNVTLSCEQNLNHDAMYWYRQDPGQGLRLIYYSQIVNDFQKGDIAEGYSVSREKKESFPLTVTSAQKNPTAFYLCARPREGRVREQFFGPGTRLTVL.